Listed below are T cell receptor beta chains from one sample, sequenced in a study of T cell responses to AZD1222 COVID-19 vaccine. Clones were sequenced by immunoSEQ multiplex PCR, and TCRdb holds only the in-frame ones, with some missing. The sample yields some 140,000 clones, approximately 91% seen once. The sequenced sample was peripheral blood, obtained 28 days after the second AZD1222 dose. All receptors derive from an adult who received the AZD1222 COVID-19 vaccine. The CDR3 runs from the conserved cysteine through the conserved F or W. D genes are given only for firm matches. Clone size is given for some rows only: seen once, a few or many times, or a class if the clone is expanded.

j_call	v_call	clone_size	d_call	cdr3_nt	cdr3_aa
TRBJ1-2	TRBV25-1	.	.	TGTGCCAGCAGCGGAAGCGGAAACTTCCATAACTATGGCTACACCTTC	CASSGSGNFHNYGYTF
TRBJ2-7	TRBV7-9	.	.	TGTGCCTCTGAACCCGCCAGTTCCTACGAGCAGTACTTC	CASEPASSYEQYF
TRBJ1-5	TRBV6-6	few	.	TGTGCCAGCAGTTACGGCATCATGAATCAGCCCCAGCATTTT	CASSYGIMNQPQHF
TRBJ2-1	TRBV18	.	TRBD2	TGTGCCAGCTCACCAGAGAGAGCGGGAGTCGTCAATGAGCAGTTCTTC	CASSPERAGVVNEQFF
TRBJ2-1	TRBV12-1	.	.	TGTGCCAGCAGCTTCCGGGACAGCGGGGGAAGCAATGAGCAGTTCTTC	CASSFRDSGGSNEQFF
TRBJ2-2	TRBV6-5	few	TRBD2	TGTGCCAGCAAGCGGGGAGGATCCGGGGAGCTGTTTTTT	CASKRGGSGELFF
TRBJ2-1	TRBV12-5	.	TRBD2	TGTGCTAGTGCCGAGGGACTAGCGGGGTACAATGAGCAGTTCTTC	CASAEGLAGYNEQFF
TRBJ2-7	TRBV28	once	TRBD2	TGTGCCAGCCTCTTTTTATCGGGACTAGCTATGAACGAGCAGTACTTC	CASLFLSGLAMNEQYF
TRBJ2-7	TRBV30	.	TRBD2	TGTGCCTGGAGTCCGGGAGGATACGAGCAGTACTTC	CAWSPGGYEQYF
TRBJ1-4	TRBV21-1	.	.	TGTGCCAGCAGCAAAGTCGGGGCACCGACAACTAATGAAAAACTGTTTTTT	CASSKVGAPTTNEKLFF
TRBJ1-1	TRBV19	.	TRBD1	TGTGCCAGTAGTATGCAGACAGGGGGAGGAGACACTGAAGCTTTCTTT	CASSMQTGGGDTEAFF
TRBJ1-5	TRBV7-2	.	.	TGTGCCAGCAGTCCTAACGTCGCACGAGCGAATCAGCCCCAGCATTTT	CASSPNVARANQPQHF
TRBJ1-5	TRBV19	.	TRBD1	TGTGCCAGTAGTATCAGACAGGGCCATAGCAATCAGCCCCAGCATTTT	CASSIRQGHSNQPQHF
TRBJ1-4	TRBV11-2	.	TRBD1	TGTGCCAGCACCTCCGACAGGGCAAGGGAAAAACTGTTTTTT	CASTSDRAREKLFF
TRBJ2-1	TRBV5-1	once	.	TGCGCCAGCAGCATGGGGTCCGGGGCCGATGAGCAGTTCTTC	CASSMGSGADEQFF
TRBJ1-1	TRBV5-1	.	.	TGCGCCAGCAGCTTGGCTAACCCCACTGAAGCTTTCTTT	CASSLANPTEAFF
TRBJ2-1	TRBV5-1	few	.	TGCGCCAGCAGCTTCCCAGGGGGGGGCCGGGACAATGAGCAGTTCTTC	CASSFPGGGRDNEQFF
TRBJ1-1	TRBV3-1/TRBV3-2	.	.	TGTGCCAGCAGCCAGCGTGGGGGCTATGCGAACACTGAAGCTTTCTTT	CASSQRGGYANTEAFF
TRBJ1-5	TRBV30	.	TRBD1	TGTGCCTGGAGGAACAGGGGGACGGGCCCCCAGCATTTT	CAWRNRGTGPQHF
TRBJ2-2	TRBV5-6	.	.	TGTGCCAGCAGCTTGGGAGGTGGGGAGGAGCTGTTTTTT	CASSLGGGEELFF
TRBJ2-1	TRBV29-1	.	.	TGCAGCGTTGAATCCCGGGGCGACTACAATGAGCAGTTCTTC	CSVESRGDYNEQFF
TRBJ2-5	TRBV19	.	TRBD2	TGTGCCAGTAGGGATAGCGGGAACGTGGAGACCCAGTACTTC	CASRDSGNVETQYF
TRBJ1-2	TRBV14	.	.	TGTGCCAGCAGCTCACAGAACTATGGCTACACCTTC	CASSSQNYGYTF
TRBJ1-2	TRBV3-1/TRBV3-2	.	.	TGTGCCAGCAGCCAGGGAGGGCACTATGGCTACACCTTC	CASSQGGHYGYTF
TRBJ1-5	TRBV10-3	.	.	TGTGCCATCAGTGAGTCGTTAGCTATTTATCAGCCCCAGCATTTT	CAISESLAIYQPQHF
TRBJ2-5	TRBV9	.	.	TGTGCCAGCAGCGTAGGAGGGGTCGGAGAGACCCAGTACTTC	CASSVGGVGETQYF
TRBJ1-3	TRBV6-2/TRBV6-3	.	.	TGTGCCAGCAGTACCCCGGGACGGCCCTCTGGAAACACCATATATTTT	CASSTPGRPSGNTIYF
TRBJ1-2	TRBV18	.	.	TGTGCCAGCTCACCGTCTCCGGGGACCCATGGCTACACCTTC	CASSPSPGTHGYTF
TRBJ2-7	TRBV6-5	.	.	TGTGCCAGCAGCCCATCAGGGGAGCACGAGCAGTACTTC	CASSPSGEHEQYF
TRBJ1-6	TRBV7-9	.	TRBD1	TGTGCCAGCAGCATGACAGGGTCAGCACCCCTCCACTTT	CASSMTGSAPLHF
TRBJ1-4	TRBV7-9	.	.	TGTGCCAGCAGCTTAGCCCAGACAGTAACTAATGAAAAACTGTTTTTT	CASSLAQTVTNEKLFF
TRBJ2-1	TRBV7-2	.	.	TGTGCCAGCAGCTTTAGCGCCCAGGCCCACAATGAGCAGTTCTTC	CASSFSAQAHNEQFF
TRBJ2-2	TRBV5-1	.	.	TGCGCCAGCAGCTTGGAACCAGTTGGGACCGGGGAGCTGTTTTTT	CASSLEPVGTGELFF
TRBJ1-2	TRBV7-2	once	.	TGTGCCAGCAGCCCACAGATTAACTATGGCTACACCTTC	CASSPQINYGYTF
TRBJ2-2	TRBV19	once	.	TGTGCCAGTAGTATTGTTGGGGTAACCGGGGAGCTGTTTTTT	CASSIVGVTGELFF
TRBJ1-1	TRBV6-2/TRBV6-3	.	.	TGTGCCAGCAGTTACTTGATCGGGGCGGGAGCTGAAGCTTTCTTT	CASSYLIGAGAEAFF
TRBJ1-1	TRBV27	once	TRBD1	TGTGCCAGCAGTTCCCGGACAGGGAGGGGACTCACTGAAGCTTTCTTT	CASSSRTGRGLTEAFF
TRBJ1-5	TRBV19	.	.	TGTGCCAGTAGTATTGGCAGGGGCAGCAATCAGCCCCAGCATTTT	CASSIGRGSNQPQHF
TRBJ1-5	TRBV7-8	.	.	TGTGCCAGCAGCTCCCACTCGACTCAGCCCCAGCATTTT	CASSSHSTQPQHF
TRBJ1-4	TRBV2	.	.	TGTGCCAGCAGGCGGGATGAGTTCGAAAAACTGTTTTTT	CASRRDEFEKLFF
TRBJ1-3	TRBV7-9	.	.	TGTGCCAGCAGCCCCTGGGGATCCGGGCCTGGAAACACCATATATTTT	CASSPWGSGPGNTIYF
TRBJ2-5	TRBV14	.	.	TGTGCCAGCAGCCAACTCGGGGGAGAGACCCAGTACTTC	CASSQLGGETQYF
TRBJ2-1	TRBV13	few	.	TGTGCCAGCGGCGGACTCTCCTACAATGAGCAGTTCTTC	CASGGLSYNEQFF
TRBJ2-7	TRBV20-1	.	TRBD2	TGCAGTGCTAGTTTTAGCGCCGGCGGGGGAGAGCAGTACTTC	CSASFSAGGGEQYF
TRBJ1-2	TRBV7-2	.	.	TGTGCCAGCAGGCTGGGGCAGGGGAACTATGGCTACACCTTC	CASRLGQGNYGYTF
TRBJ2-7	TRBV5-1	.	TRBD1	TGCGCCAGCAGCTTGTTAGGGACAGGGTCGTATGAGCAGTACTTC	CASSLLGTGSYEQYF
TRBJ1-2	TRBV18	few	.	TGTGCCAGCTCACCAGGGACACCTTCGTATGGCTACACCTTC	CASSPGTPSYGYTF
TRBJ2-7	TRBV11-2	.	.	TGTGCCAGCAGCCCCTACAGGTCAGGGTCCTACGAGCAGTACTTC	CASSPYRSGSYEQYF
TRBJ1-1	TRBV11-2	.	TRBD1	TGTGCCAGCAGCTCATGGGACAGGGACGGAGTCACTGAAGCTTTCTTT	CASSSWDRDGVTEAFF
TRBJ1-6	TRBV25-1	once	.	TGTGCCAGCAGGGGGGACATCAGGGGACTGTACAATTCACCCCTCCACTTT	CASRGDIRGLYNSPLHF
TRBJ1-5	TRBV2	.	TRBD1	TGTGCCAGCAGTGGACAGGGGGTCAATCAGCCCCAGCATTTT	CASSGQGVNQPQHF
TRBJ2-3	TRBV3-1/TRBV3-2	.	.	TGTGCCAGCAGCCAAATAGGGGATACGCAGTATTTT	CASSQIGDTQYF
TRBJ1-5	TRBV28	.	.	TGTGCCAGCCCGTCAAATGGGGGTGATGCCAGCAATCAGCCCCAGCATTTT	CASPSNGGDASNQPQHF